The 6 T cell receptor beta chains given below trace back to one sample, sequenced in a study of control samples from healthy donors and cancer patients. Sequencing was performed with immunoSEQ multiplex PCR; in TCRdb, only in-frame clones are kept and a portion is missing. Here the sample spans approximately 37,000 clones, roughly 90% being singletons. Sequenced: blood. These receptors came from a woman in her 50s in good health.

This chain links TRBV3-1 (or the pseudogene TRBV3-2) with TRBJ1-1; 9 bases align to TRBD1. Looked up from germline, CDR1 is LGHDT and CDR2 is YNNKEL (reference sequence). The CDR3 is 15 residues long. J gave up 4 bases and V 3 bases, and 6 bases lay outside the gene matches. The CDR3 DNA sequence: TGTGCCAGCAGCCAGGGACAGGGTGCCCGCACTGAAGCTTTCTTT. Translating it yields CASSQGQGARTEAFF.

The chain is built from TRBV6-2 or TRBV6-3 and TRBJ2-2; the match to TRBD2 covers 11 bases. The ends lost 0 bases at V and 0 bases at J; junction bases unmatched: 3. The germline V gene encodes CDR1 MNHEY and CDR2 SVGEGT. The CDR3 loop spans 18 amino acids. CDR3 loop: CASSYSSSGGANTGELFF. CDR3 coding DNA: TGTGCCAGCAGTTACTCGAGTAGCGGGGGGGCGAACACCGGGGAGCTGTTTTTT.

V is TRBV13 and J is TRBJ2-3; maybe TRBD1 (6 bases). From germline, CDR1 is PRHDT and CDR2 FYEKMQ (reference sequence). V shed 5 bases and J shed 1 base, with 16 bases lying between them. The CDR3 is made up of 16 amino acids. CDR3: CASSRRWGRGTDTQYF. As DNA, the CDR3 is TGTGCCAGCAGCCGAAGATGGGGGCGGGGCACAGATACGCAGTATTTT.

This clone came up once. The chain uses TRBV7-8 and TRBJ1-6; 12 bases align to TRBD1. In germline, CDR1 is SGHVS, CDR2 FQNEAQ. The CDR3 length is 17 residues. After removal of 1 base from V and 2 bases from J, the junction contained 0 bases not matched to a gene. The CDR3 DNA reads as TGTGCCAGCAGCTTAGGGGACAGGGGGCCCTATAATTCACCCCTCCACTTT. It specifies CASSLGDRGPYNSPLHF.

The chain recombines TRBV11-2 with TRBJ1-1; a weak D match, TRBD1 (5 bases). Per germline, CDR1 SGHAT and CDR2 FQNNGV. The CDR3 runs 14 residues. V dropped 3 bases and J dropped 2 bases, with 10 bases sitting between them. The CDR3, as DNA: TGTGCCAGCAGCTTCCAGGGCGTCAACACTGAAGCTTTCTTT. As protein: CASSFQGVNTEAFF.

CDR3 bases: TGTGCCAGCAGCGAGGGACAGGCGAACTATGGCTACACCTTC. Amino acids: CASSEGQANYGYTF. The V and J genes are TRBV9 and TRBJ1-2; 8 bases line up with TRBD1. V shed 3 bases and J 2 bases; nucleotides not matched to a gene: 3. Per the germline V gene, CDR1 is SGDLS and CDR2 is YYNGEE. There are 14 residues in the CDR3.